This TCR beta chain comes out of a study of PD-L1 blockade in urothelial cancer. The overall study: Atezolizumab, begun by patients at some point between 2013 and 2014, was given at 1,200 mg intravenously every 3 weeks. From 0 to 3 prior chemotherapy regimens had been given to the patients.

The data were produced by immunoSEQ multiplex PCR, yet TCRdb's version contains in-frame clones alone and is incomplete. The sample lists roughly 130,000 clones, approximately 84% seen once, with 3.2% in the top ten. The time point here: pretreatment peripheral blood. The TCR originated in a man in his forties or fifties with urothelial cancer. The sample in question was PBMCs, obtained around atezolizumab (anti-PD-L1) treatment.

The CDR3 DNA follows: TGTGCCAGCAGTAACAACAGGGCTGGAAACACCATATATTTT. It codes for CASSNNRAGNTIYF. The chain couples TRBV6-1 to TRBJ1-3; perhaps TRBD1 as D (6 bases). Germline assignment: CDR1 MNHNS and CDR2 SASEGT. V lost 5 bases and J 2 bases, leaving 10 bases between the germline ends. The CDR3 runs to 14 residues.